These 11 T cell receptor beta chains were all obtained from the same sample, sequenced in a study of blood T cell repertoires in COVID-19. Profiled with immunoSEQ multiplex PCR; TCRdb holds only in-frame clones, not every one. The sample lists under 30,000 clones; 80% to 85% were seen once. Sequences were obtained from peripheral blood. All receptors come from an elderly man with active COVID-19.

The J gene is TRBJ2-7, the V gene TRBV19; tentatively, D is TRBD2 (5 bases). The CDR3 has 16 residues. Germline CDR1 reads LNHDA; CDR2 reads SQIVND (reference sequence). V lost 5 bases and J lost 0, with 17 bases in between. The CDR3 region has the DNA TGTGCCAGTAGTCCCGGGAACCGCCGGCTCTCCTACGAGCAGTACTTC. Translating it yields CASSPGNRRLSYEQYF.

In its sample, this clone was seen a few times. This chain joins TRBV2 and TRBJ2-7, with D possibly TRBD2 on 5 matching bases. The V gene lost 7 bases and the J gene lost 9 bases, with 19 bases spanning the gap. Per germline, CDR1 SNHLY and CDR2 FYNNEI. This CDR3 is built from 13 residues. Here the CDR3 reads CASTAGISSRQYF. CDR3 DNA sequence: TGTGCCAGCACAGCCGGGATCAGCAGTCGGCAGTACTTC.

This rearrangement joins TRBV7-3 to TRBJ2-1; 10 bases are shared with TRBD2. V lost 3 bases and J lost 7; bases outside the gene matches: 6. The CDR3 runs to 15 residues. The germline V gene encodes CDR1 SGHTA and CDR2 FQGTGA. This CDR3 is CASSFQRGGRNEQFF. The CDR3, as DNA: TGTGCCAGCAGCTTCCAGCGGGGGGGCCGGAATGAGCAGTTCTTC.

The chain uses TRBV5-4 and TRBJ1-6; tentative D call: TRBD1 (5 bases). V dropped 0 bases and J dropped 10 bases, with 11 bases sitting between them. The germline V gene encodes CDR1 SGHNT and CDR2 YYREEE (reference sequence). This CDR3 spans 14 amino acids. The CDR3 loop reads CASSLERGESPLHF. The DNA of the CDR3 is TGTGCCAGCAGCTTGGAGCGGGGCGAGTCACCCCTCCACTTT.

This clone appeared a single time. The rearrangement links TRBV6-2 or TRBV6-3 to TRBJ1-2, with 7 bases lining up with TRBD1. V lost 5 bases, J lost 8 bases, and 8 bases stayed unmatched. CDR3 length: 13 amino acids. Germline lookup yields CDR1 MNHEY and CDR2 SVGEGT. CDR3 nucleotide sequence: TGTGCCAGCAGTCCCCCGACAGGGAGCGGCTACACCTTC. Protein: CASSPPTGSGYTF.

The J gene is TRBJ2-1, the V gene TRBV30, with D unclear. The CDR3 is 15 amino acids. Germline V gives CDR1 GTSNPN, CDR2 SVGIG (reference sequence). Trimming removed 1 base at V and 3 bases at J, with 13 bases between. For the CDR3, the DNA is TGTGCCTGGAGTGGGTTCGAGATCGGCTACAATGAGCAGTTCTTC. Translating it yields CAWSGFEIGYNEQFF.

The chain's CDR3 is CASSLGGTSMNIQYF. CDR3 sequence (DNA): TGTGCCAGCAGCTTAGGAGGGACTAGCATGAACATTCAGTACTTC. The chain has TRBV7-3 and TRBJ2-4; TRBD2 matches at 9 bases. Trimming removed 2 bases from V and 7 bases from J; junction bases left unmatched: 6. This CDR3 is built from 15 residues. CDR1 is SGHTA, CDR2 FQGTGA, per germline.

This clone was counted a single time. The CDR3 reads CASREGLAFGDTQYF. The CDR3 DNA follows: TGTGCCAGCAGAGAGGGACTAGCGTTTGGAGATACGCAGTATTTT. The chain joins TRBV5-5 to TRBJ2-3, with 10 nucleotides matching TRBD2. V shed 5 bases and J 5 bases; nucleotides not matched to a gene: 8. Germline-derived CDR1 and CDR2 are SGHKS and YYEKEE (reference sequence). The CDR3 contains 15 residues.

The gene calls are TRBV30 and TRBJ2-1, with 8 bases that match TRBD2. This CDR3 has 16 amino acids. J was trimmed by 3 bases and V by 0 bases; bases with no gene match: 7. Germline V gene lookup returns CDR1 GTSNPN and CDR2 SVGIG (reference sequence). The CDR3 region has the DNA TGTGCCTGGAGTGTCCGGGCTAGCGGGTTCTACAATGAGCAGTTCTTC. The encoded protein is CAWSVRASGFYNEQFF.

This clone appeared once. The chain recombines TRBV10-3 with TRBJ2-3; TRBD1 matches at 7 bases. The CDR3 sequence is 14 residues long. Germline loops: CDR1 ENHRY, CDR2 SYGVKD. The J segment lost 2 bases and the V segment lost 7 bases, leaving 6 bases of the junction unmatched. This CDR3 reads CAIKVGGNTDTQYF. In DNA, the CDR3 is TGTGCCATCAAGGTAGGGGGCAACACAGATACGCAGTATTTT.

This chain links TRBV5-1 with TRBJ1-5; D gene uncertain. This CDR3 is 15 amino acids long. Germline CDR1 reads SGHRS; CDR2 reads YFSETQ. Trimming shortened V by 0 bases and J by 2 bases, and 9 bases separated the two germline ends. The DNA of the CDR3 is TGCGCCAGCAGCTTGGGAGGTAACGGCAATCAGCCCCAGCATTTT. The encoded protein is CASSLGGNGNQPQHF.